These 10 T cell receptor beta chains originate from one sample sequenced in a study of blood T cell repertoires in COVID-19. The table came from immunoSEQ multiplex PCR; TCRdb's copy has only in-frame clones and leaves some out. Among approximately 220,000 clones, just under 90% were seen once, and the ten largest hold 1.2%. The source material was PBMCs or T cells enriched from blood (not recorded which). All receptors derive from a man aged 30-40 years who had recovered from COVID-19.

This clone was detected a few times. This rearrangement joins TRBV18 to TRBJ1-4; 7 bases align to TRBD1. The V gene end was trimmed by 6 bases and the J gene end by 5 bases; junction bases not matched to a gene: 9. CDR3 size: 15 residues. Germline V gene lookup returns CDR1 KGHSH and CDR2 LQKENI. CDR3 region: CASSAMGTVNEKLFF. The CDR3 DNA sequence: TGTGCCAGCTCGGCTATGGGGACAGTAAATGAAAAACTGTTTTTT.

The V call is TRBV7-2, the J call TRBJ2-1; D call uncertain. V lost 1 base and J 5 bases, leaving 12 bases between the germline ends. Germline V CDR1 and CDR2: SGHTA, FQGNSA. This CDR3 contains 15 residues. The CDR3 DNA reads as TGTGCCAGCAGCTTAGGTGACTCTCTAGACAATGAGCAGTTCTTC. It encodes CASSLGDSLDNEQFF. Together with reference TRBV7-2 and TRBJ2-1, the CDR3 gives the full variable domain: GAGVSQSPSNKVTEKGKDVELRCDPISGHTALYWYRQSLGQGLEFLIYFQGNSAPDKSGLPSDRFSAERTGGSVSTLTIQRTQQEDSAVYLCASSLGDSLDNEQFFGPGTRLTVL.

The chain is built from TRBV4-1 and TRBJ2-3; 8 nucleotides line up with TRBD2. V shed 3 bases and J 2 bases; nucleotides not matched to a gene: 13. Germline CDR1 is MGHRA and CDR2 is YSYEKL. This CDR3 is built from 18 residues. The chain's CDR3 is CASSHNTRGGRTTDTQYF. In DNA form, the CDR3 reads TGCGCCAGCAGCCATAATACCCGGGGCGGGAGGACCACAGATACGCAGTATTTT.

The chain is built from TRBV19 and TRBJ1-1, with 8 bases matching TRBD1. With V trimmed by 4 bases and J by 6 bases, 1 base remained unmatched. There are 12 residues in the CDR3. CDR1 is LNHDA, CDR2 SQIVND, per germline (reference sequence). The CDR3 nucleotides are TGTGCCAGTAGTACCAGGGGGCCTGAAGCTTTCTTT. This encodes CASSTRGPEAFF. The full variable domain, with the rest looked up from reference TRBV19 and TRBJ1-1, is DGGITQSPKYLFRKEGQNVTLSCEQNLNHDAMYWYRQDPGQGLRLIYYSQIVNDFQKGDIAEGYSVSREKKESFPLTVTSAQKNPTAFYLCASSTRGPEAFFGQGTRLTVV.

Only one count was recorded for this clone. J is TRBJ1-4 and V is TRBV23-1; weak D call: TRBD1 (5 bases). TRBV23-1 has ORF status, its function being uncertain. Trimming removed 3 bases from V and 3 bases from J, with 11 bases in between. The CDR3 covers 15 residues. In nucleotides, the CDR3 is TGCGCCAGCAGTCAGCCAGGGTGGGCTAATGAAAAACTGTTTTTT. It yields the protein CASSQPGWANEKLFF.

The V call is TRBV3-1 (or the pseudogene TRBV3-2), the J call TRBJ2-1, with D perhaps TRBD1 (7 bases). Looked up from germline, CDR1 is LGHDT and CDR2 is YNNKEL (reference sequence). This CDR3 is 15 amino acids long. V lost 2 bases and J 1 base, leaving 9 bases between the germline ends. As DNA, the CDR3 is TGTGCCAGCAGCCAATCAGGGGGGTCCTACAATGAGCAGTTCTTC. Its translation: CASSQSGGSYNEQFF.

The genes are TRBV5-6 and TRBJ2-3; 11 positions agree with TRBD2. Germline lookup yields CDR1 SGHDT and CDR2 YYEEEE. The CDR3 consists of 15 residues. Trimming took 4 bases from V and 6 from J; bases not matched to a gene: 7. CDR3 in DNA: TGTGCCAGCAGCGCTCTAGCGGGGGGCGCGGATACGCAGTATTTT. Translated, it gives CASSALAGGADTQYF. Filled out from reference TRBV5-6 and TRBJ2-3, the complete variable domain reads DAGVTQSPTHLIKTRGQQVTLRCSPKSGHDTVSWYQQALGQGPQFIFQYYEEEERQRGNFPDRFSGHQFPNYSSELNVNALLLGDSALYLCASSALAGGADTQYFGPGTRLTVL.

The gene calls are TRBV24-1 and TRBJ2-7, with TRBD1 identical over 7 bases. With V trimmed by 9 bases and J by 5 bases, 9 bases remained unmatched. The CDR3 totals 13 residues. The germline V gene encodes CDR1 KGHDR and CDR2 SFDVKD. CDR3 in amino acids: CATQETGKDEQYF. CDR3 sequence (DNA): TGTGCCACCCAAGAGACAGGGAAGGACGAGCAGTACTTC.

This clone was seen once. This sequence joins TRBV5-1 and TRBJ1-1; a weak D match, TRBD1 (6 bases). This CDR3 comprises 15 residues. Looked up from germline, CDR1 is SGHRS and CDR2 is YFSETQ. The V and J ends lost 0 bases and 6 bases respectively, with 15 bases between them. This CDR3 reads CASSLGSGVIPEAFF. CDR3 nucleotide sequence: TGCGCCAGCAGCTTGGGATCAGGGGTCATCCCTGAAGCTTTCTTT.

The chain recombines TRBV25-1 with TRBJ1-1; D remains ambiguous. Trimming took 4 bases from V and 1 from J, leaving 7 bases between them. This CDR3 has 13 amino acids. Germline lookup yields CDR1 MGHDK and CDR2 SYGVNS. CDR3 region: CASSVTANTEAFF. The CDR3 bases are TGTGCCAGCAGTGTAACAGCGAACACTGAAGCTTTCTTT. The full variable domain, rest sourced from reference TRBV25-1 and TRBJ1-1, is EADIYQTPRYLVIGTGKKITLECSQTMGHDKMYWYQQDPGMELHLIHYSYGVNSTEKGDLSSESTVSRIRTEHFPLTLESARPSHTSQYLCASSVTANTEAFFGQGTRLTVV.